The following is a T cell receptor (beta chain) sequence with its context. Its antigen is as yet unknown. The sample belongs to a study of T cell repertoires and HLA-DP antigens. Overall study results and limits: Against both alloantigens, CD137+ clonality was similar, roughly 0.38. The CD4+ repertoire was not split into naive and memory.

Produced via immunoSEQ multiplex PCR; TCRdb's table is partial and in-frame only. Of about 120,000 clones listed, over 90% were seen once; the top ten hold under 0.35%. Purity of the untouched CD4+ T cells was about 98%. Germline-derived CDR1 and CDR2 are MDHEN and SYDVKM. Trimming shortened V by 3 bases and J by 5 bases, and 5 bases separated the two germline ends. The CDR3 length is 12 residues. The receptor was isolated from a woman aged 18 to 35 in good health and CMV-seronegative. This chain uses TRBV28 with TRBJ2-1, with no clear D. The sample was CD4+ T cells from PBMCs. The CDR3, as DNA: TGTGCCAGCAGTTTTAGAGACAATGAGCAGTTCTTC. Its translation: CASSFRDNEQFF.